This passage covers 14 T cell receptor beta chains from one sample sequenced in a study of radiation and T cells in renal cell carcinoma. Noted time point: blood 4 weeks post-SBRT, at nephrectomy. Treatment described: 15 Gy SBRT to primary tumor, nephrectomy 4 weeks later. Measured with immunoSEQ multiplex PCR; TCRdb has only the in-frame clones, and not every one. Among about 170,000 clones listed, around 90% were seen once. The sample here was blood, taken from a patient whose treatment included radiotherapy and nephrectomy. The receptors were sampled from a woman in her forties or fifties with renal cell carcinoma.

This chain uses TRBV5-1 with TRBJ2-2, with D unclear. The germline gives CDR1 SGHRS, CDR2 YFSETQ. V was trimmed by 0 bases and J by 1 base, leaving 10 bases between them. This CDR3 comprises 16 residues. The CDR3 sequence is CASSLVPPLNTGELFF. In DNA, the CDR3 is TGCGCCAGCAGCTTGGTACCACCCCTGAACACCGGGGAGCTGTTTTTT.

The chain employs TRBV6-1 and TRBJ1-1; D gene unclear. Looked up from germline, CDR1 is MNHNS and CDR2 is SASEGT. CDR3 length: 12 amino acids. Written as DNA, the CDR3 is TGTGCAACCGGAGAGGCACACACTGAAGCTTTCTTT. This gives the protein CATGEAHTEAFF.

The chain carries TRBV19 and TRBJ2-7, with a weak D call TRBD1 (7 bases). V lost 4 bases to trimming and J lost 5 bases, with 9 bases between them. Looked up from germline, CDR1 is LNHDA and CDR2 is SQIVND (reference sequence). The CDR3 sequence is 12 residues long. The CDR3 sequence: CASSTGGHEQYF. CDR3 nucleotide sequence: TGTGCCAGTAGTACAGGGGGGCACGAGCAGTACTTC. Together with reference TRBV19 and TRBJ2-7, the CDR3 gives the full variable domain: DGGITQSPKYLFRKEGQNVTLSCEQNLNHDAMYWYRQDPGQGLRLIYYSQIVNDFQKGDIAEGYSVSREKKESFPLTVTSAQKNPTAFYLCASSTGGHEQYFGPGTRLTVT.

V gene TRBV5-1 combines with J gene TRBJ1-5; D is possibly TRBD1 (5 bases). This CDR3 has 15 residues. With 5 bases removed from V and 0 bases from J, the gap between germline ends came to 12 bases. CDR1 is SGHRS and CDR2 is YFSETQ in the germline V gene. The CDR3 loop reads CASSRDGGSNQPQHF. The CDR3 nucleotides read TGCGCCAGCAGTCGGGACGGTGGTAGCAATCAGCCCCAGCATTTT.

CDR3: CASSHGGNTEAFF. The CDR3 bases are TGTGCCAGCAGTCACGGGGGTAACACTGAAGCTTTCTTT. This chain links TRBV6-1 with TRBJ1-1; TRBD1 is a possible D gene (5 bases). The CDR3 loop spans 13 amino acids. Trimming removed 5 bases from V and 2 bases from J, with 9 bases in between. Germline lookup yields CDR1 MNHNS and CDR2 SASEGT.

This clone was picked up one time. This chain connects TRBV9 to TRBJ2-1, with D tentatively TRBD1 (5 bases). Trimming stripped 0 bases from V and 2 bases from J, with 12 bases between. CDR1 SGDLS and CDR2 YYNGEE come from the germline V gene. This CDR3 contains 16 residues. The CDR3 here is CASSVEAGQAYNEQFF. The CDR3 region has the DNA TGTGCCAGCAGCGTAGAGGCAGGGCAGGCCTACAATGAGCAGTTCTTC.

As concerns this clone: A read error may account for a junction end that differs from germline. The V and J genes are TRBV7-7 and TRBJ1-2; no clear D. CDR1 is SSHAT, CDR2 FNYEAQ, per germline (reference sequence). The CDR3 runs 11 residues. The CDR3 loop is CASSARYGYTF. CDR3 in DNA: TGTGCTAGCAGCGCCCGTTATGGCTACACCTTC.

The count of this clone is one. The CDR3 here is CASSYSWNTEAFF. The CDR3 DNA is TGTGCCAGCAGTTACTCCTGGAACACTGAAGCTTTCTTT. V usage is TRBV6-6 and J usage is TRBJ1-1, with D hard to call. The CDR3 is 13 amino acids. From germline, CDR1 is MNHNY and CDR2 SVGAGI (reference sequence). Between the trimmed V and J ends, which lost 0 bases and 1 base, there was a span of 3 bases.

Here the CDR3 DNA reads TGTGCCAGCAGCTCAGGGCAGCACGAGCAGTACTTC. It is translated as CASSSGQHEQYF. The J gene is TRBJ2-7, the V gene TRBV7-6, with D possibly matching TRBD1 (5 bases). Germline CDR1 SGHVS, CDR2 FNYEAQ. CDR3 length equals 12 residues. Trimming removed 4 bases at V and 5 bases at J, with 9 bases between.

The chain combines TRBV2 with TRBJ1-1, with 8 nucleotides matching TRBD1. V gave up 5 bases and J gave up 4 bases; unmatched junction bases: 12. Germline CDR1 and CDR2: SNHLY and FYNNEI. The CDR3 consists of 16 residues. The chain's CDR3 is CASSLTPTGGGTEAFF. The CDR3 nucleotides read TGTGCCAGCAGTTTGACCCCCACAGGGGGGGGCACTGAAGCTTTCTTT.

V usage is TRBV11-2 and J usage is TRBJ2-7; 8 bases agree with TRBD1. Per the germline V gene, CDR1 is SGHAT and CDR2 is FQNNGV. V dropped 8 bases and J dropped 2; count of bases not matched to a gene: 17. The CDR3 is made up of 17 amino acids. The DNA of the CDR3 is TGTGCCAGCGAACGGTTGGGCCTGGGACAGGCGACCTACGAGCAGTACTTC. Protein product: CASERLGLGQATYEQYF.

The rearrangement uses TRBV5-4 and TRBJ1-2; tentatively, D is TRBD1 (5 bases). The CDR3 is made up of 14 amino acids. V lost 7 bases to trimming and J lost 7 bases, with 20 bases between them. Per germline, CDR1 SGHNT and CDR2 YYREEE (reference sequence). This CDR3 reads CASRNPTALSGYTF. The CDR3 nucleotides are TGTGCCAGCCGCAACCCGACAGCCCTTAGTGGCTACACCTTC.

The sample holds one count of this clone. V and J are TRBV5-4 and TRBJ2-3, with 16 bases matching TRBD2. Germline assignment: CDR1 SGHNT and CDR2 YYREEE (reference sequence). Trimming cost V 3 bases and J 5 bases; bases outside gene matches: 6. The CDR3 length is 17 residues. The CDR3 is CASSSGLAGGQLDTQYF. The CDR3 DNA reads TGTGCCAGCAGCTCGGGACTAGCGGGGGGGCAGTTAGATACGCAGTATTTT.

J is TRBJ1-2 and V is TRBV19, with a weak D call TRBD1 (5 bases). Germline V gives CDR1 LNHDA, CDR2 SQIVND (reference sequence). The CDR3 contains 12 residues. The V and J ends lost 4 bases and 8 bases respectively, with 11 bases between them. CDR3 DNA: TGTGCCAGTAGTAAGCAGGGCCGGGGCTACACCTTC. Translating gives CASSKQGRGYTF. Full variable domain (remainder filled in from reference TRBV19 and TRBJ1-2): DGGITQSPKYLFRKEGQNVTLSCEQNLNHDAMYWYRQDPGQGLRLIYYSQIVNDFQKGDIAEGYSVSREKKESFPLTVTSAQKNPTAFYLCASSKQGRGYTFGSGTRLTVV.